These 28 T cell receptor beta chains came from one sample sequenced in a study of immune evolution from preneoplasia to lung adenocarcinoma. TCRdb's copy holds only in-frame clones and misses some; the assay was immunoSEQ multiplex PCR. Of under 3,500 clones listed, 65% to 85% were seen once; the top ten hold roughly an eighth. The material sequenced was FFPE lung adenocarcinoma in situ tissue. These receptors were taken from a person aged 60 to 85 with lung adenocarcinoma.

The chain combines TRBV7-9 with TRBJ1-1; no clear D. The CDR3 loop spans 13 amino acids. Per germline, CDR1 SEHNR and CDR2 FQNEAQ (reference sequence). Trimming cost V 2 bases and J 5 bases, with 9 bases left between them. CDR3 region: CASSLSRETEAFF. The CDR3 DNA is TGTGCCAGCAGCTTATCCAGAGAGACTGAAGCTTTCTTT.

V is TRBV9 and J is TRBJ2-3; 7 bases are a match to TRBD2. Germline trimming cut 4 bases from V and 1 base from J; bases unmatched to any gene: 3. CDR1 SGDLS and CDR2 YYNGEE come from the germline V gene. The CDR3 spans 14 residues. CDR3 in amino acids: CASSPLAGTDTQYF. The CDR3 DNA sequence: TGTGCCAGCAGCCCCCTAGCGGGCACAGATACGCAGTATTTT. Full variable domain (rest looked up from reference TRBV9 and TRBJ2-3): DSGVTQTPKHLITATGQRVTLRCSPRSGDLSVYWYQQSLDQGLQFLIQYYNGEERAKGNILERFSAQQFPDLHSELNLSSLELGDSALYFCASSPLAGTDTQYFGPGTRLTVL.

This rearrangement joins TRBV10-3 to TRBJ2-3, with D possibly being TRBD1 (5 bases). This CDR3 has 14 amino acids. V gave up 4 bases and J gave up 3 bases, with 11 bases separating them. The germline V gene has CDR1 ENHRY and CDR2 SYGVKD. This CDR3 reads CAISVDRKTDTQYF. CDR3 sequence (DNA): TGTGCCATCAGTGTTGACAGAAAGACAGATACGCAGTATTTT.

The V call is TRBV30, the J call TRBJ2-2; D uncertain. This CDR3 is 13 amino acids long. Germline CDR1 reads GTSNPN; CDR2 reads SVGIG (reference sequence). V lost 4 bases and J 2 bases, leaving 8 bases between the germline ends. The chain's CDR3 is CAWTNGNTGELFF. In DNA form, the CDR3 reads TGTGCCTGGACAAACGGAAACACCGGGGAGCTGTTTTTT. The full variable domain, completed using reference TRBV30 and TRBJ2-2, is SQTIHQWPATLVQPVGSPLSLECTVEGTSNPNLYWYRQAAGRGLQLLFYSVGIGQISSEVPQNLSASRPQDRQFILSSKKLLLSDSGFYLCAWTNGNTGELFFGEGSRLTVL.

The table lists this clone with a count of one. The chain recombines TRBV30 with TRBJ2-2, with 9 bases that match TRBD1. V trimming: 4 bases; J trimming: 4 bases; junction bases outside the gene matches: 4. The CDR3 covers 14 residues. CDR1 and CDR2 (germline): GTSNPN, SVGIG (reference sequence). For the CDR3, the DNA is TGTGCCTGGACCCGGGACAGGGCCACCGGGGAGCTGTTTTTT. Translating it yields CAWTRDRATGELFF.

A remark on this clone: Germline and junction disagree at one end, which may indicate a read error. This chain uses TRBV5-4 with TRBJ1-2; 8 nucleotides align to TRBD1. Per germline, CDR1 SGHNT and CDR2 YYREEE (reference sequence). This CDR3 has 15 residues. The CDR3 DNA reads TGCGCCAGCAGCCAAGAAAGGACAGGGAACTATGGCTACACCTTC. This translates into CASSQERTGNYGYTF.

The V call is TRBV6-1, the J call TRBJ2-7; D may correspond to TRBD1 or TRBD2 (5 bases each). Germline V lookup: CDR1 MNHNS, CDR2 SASEGT. CDR3 length equals 14 residues. Trimming took off 8 bases at V and 3 bases at J, with 17 bases between the two ends. The CDR3 region is CASGPPGRVYEQYF. The CDR3 bases are TGTGCCAGCGGTCCGCCAGGGCGGGTCTACGAGCAGTACTTC.

The chain is built from TRBV11-3 and TRBJ2-3, with D unclear. This CDR3 comprises 15 residues. With 1 base removed from V and 6 bases from J, the gap between germline ends came to 14 bases. The germline V gene encodes CDR1 SGHNT and CDR2 YENEEA. The CDR3 spells CASSLGSFQTDTQYF. DNA for the CDR3: TGTGCCAGCAGCTTAGGGTCTTTTCAGACCGATACGCAGTATTTT. The whole variable domain, remainder taken from reference TRBV11-3 and TRBJ2-3, is EAGVVQSPRYKIIEKKQPVAFWCNPISGHNTLYWYLQNLGQGPELLIRYENEEAVDDSQLPKDRFSAERLKGVDSTLKIQPAELGDSAVYLCASSLGSFQTDTQYFGPGTRLTVL.

This chain connects TRBV2 to TRBJ1-4; D gene ambiguous. The germline V gene has CDR1 SNHLY and CDR2 FYNNEI. There are 12 residues in the CDR3. V lost 6 bases, J lost 4 bases, and 6 bases lay in between. The chain's CDR3 is CASRVFNEKLFF. In DNA, the CDR3 is TGTGCCAGCAGGGTTTTTAATGAAAAACTGTTTTTT.

The CDR3 DNA reads TGCAGCGTTGAAGTCTTGGCAGGGGCCTACGAGCAGTACTTC. It codes for CSVEVLAGAYEQYF. The rearrangement links TRBV29-1 to TRBJ2-7; TRBD1 is a possible D gene (6 bases). Germline-derived CDR1 and CDR2 are SQVTM and ANQGSEA. The CDR3 extends over 14 amino acids. V lost 1 base, J lost 2 bases, and 12 bases lay in between.

V usage is TRBV29-1 and J usage is TRBJ2-2; no definite D call. CDR3 length equals 13 residues. Looked up from germline, CDR1 is SQVTM and CDR2 is ANQGSEA. Trimming stripped 4 bases from V and 2 bases from J, with 8 bases between. CDR3 DNA sequence: TGCAGCGTTGGCCAGAGAAACACCGGGGAGCTGTTTTTT. This sequence encodes CSVGQRNTGELFF.

This chain joins TRBV20-1 and TRBJ2-1; D remains ambiguous. Deletions cut 6 bases from V and 11 bases from J, with 14 bases between. This CDR3 region has 11 residues. Germline V gene lookup returns CDR1 DFQATT and CDR2 SNEGSKA (reference sequence). The DNA for the CDR3 is TGCAGTGCCACTTCCGGCCCACAGCAGTTCTTC. Its translation is CSATSGPQQFF.

This clone has only one observation. The genes are TRBV30 and TRBJ2-3; D not certain. This CDR3 is 14 amino acids long. CDR1 is GTSNPN and CDR2 is SVGIG in the germline V gene (reference sequence). Between the trimmed V and J ends, which lost 1 base and 4 bases, there was a span of 12 bases. The CDR3 bases are TGTGCCTGGAGTGGCAAAAAATACGCAGATACGCAGTATTTT. It encodes CAWSGKKYADTQYF.

The chain combines TRBV6-6 with TRBJ2-7, with D possibly being TRBD1 (5 bases). The CDR3 covers 14 residues. Germline CDR1 and CDR2: MNHNY and SVGAGI (reference sequence). Trimming shortened V by 2 bases and J by 0 bases, and 8 bases separated the two germline ends. CDR3 loop: CASSYRGSSYEQYF. For the CDR3, the DNA is TGTGCCAGCAGTTACAGGGGATCCTCCTACGAGCAGTACTTC.

This clone occurred a few times. The J gene is TRBJ2-5, the V gene TRBV10-3; 11 nucleotides match TRBD2. Germline V gene sequence: CDR1 ENHRY, CDR2 SYGVKD. J was trimmed by 9 bases and V by 0 bases; bases with no gene match: 12. CDR3 length: 17 amino acids. The CDR3 coding sequence is TGTGCCATCAGTGAGTCGAACCCTAGCGGGGGGCCTGGGGCCCAGTACTTC. Residues: CAISESNPSGGPGAQYF.

The chain employs TRBV14 and TRBJ1-6, with D possibly matching TRBD1 (6 bases). V lost 0 bases and J 9 bases, leaving 15 bases between the germline ends. Germline CDR1 is SGHDN and CDR2 is FVKESK. The CDR3 is 16 residues long. The CDR3 DNA sequence: TGTGCCAGCAGCCAAGATTCAGCGGGGGCGGGTTCACCCCTCCACTTT. It encodes CASSQDSAGAGSPLHF.

The V and J genes are TRBV7-9 and TRBJ2-1; TRBD1 or TRBD2 may be the D gene (6 bases each). Germline lookup yields CDR1 SEHNR and CDR2 FQNEAQ (reference sequence). CDR3 length: 15 amino acids. The V end lost 5 bases, the J end lost 5 bases, and 16 bases lay between the germline ends. The CDR3 spells CASSPPRGLDNEQFF. DNA for the CDR3: TGTGCCAGCAGCCCACCTCGGGGGCTGGACAATGAGCAGTTCTTC.

V usage is TRBV6-1 and J usage is TRBJ2-7, with TRBD1 identical over 10 bases. CDR1 and CDR2 (germline): MNHNS, SASEGT. The CDR3 contains 14 residues. V was pared by 3 bases and J by 6 bases, with 5 bases of the junction left unmatched. The CDR3 region has the DNA TGTGCCAGCAGTGAGGGGACAGGGGCGTTCGAGCAGTACTTC. Translation gives CASSEGTGAFEQYF.

This clone was observed a few times. The chain recombines TRBV7-2 with TRBJ1-5; tentatively, D is TRBD1 (5 bases). This CDR3 comprises 15 residues. Trimming took 3 bases from V and 5 from J, leaving 14 bases between them. Germline lookup yields CDR1 SGHTA and CDR2 FQGNSA. DNA for the CDR3: TGTGCCAGCAGCTTCGCAGGGATTCTCGATCAGCCCCAGCATTTT. The encoded protein is CASSFAGILDQPQHF.

On this clone: One end of the junction is discordant with germline, which a read error may explain. Other DNA sequences of this sample code for an identical CDR3. DNA of the CDR3: TGTGCCAGCAGCTTAATAAGCCGGGACAGGAACACCGGGGAGCTATTTTTT. Translation: CASSLISRDRNTGELFF. The chain uses TRBV7-6 and TRBJ2-2, with 8 bases aligning to TRBD1. The CDR3 extends over 17 amino acids. Germline loops: CDR1 SGHVS, CDR2 FNYEAQ. The full variable domain, in which reference TRBV7-6 and TRBJ2-2 provide the parts outside the CDR3, is GAGVSQSPRYKVTKRGQDVALRCDPISGHVSLYWYRQALGQGPEFLTYFNYEAQQDKSGLPNDRFSAERPEGSISTLTIQRTEQRDSAMYRCASSLISRDRNTGELFFGEGSRLTVL.

This clone was seen a few times. This sequence joins TRBV28 and TRBJ1-1; D not resolved. The V end was cut by 6 bases, the J end by 2 bases, with 22 bases between. Germline V gives CDR1 MDHEN, CDR2 SYDVKM. The CDR3 spans 17 residues. This CDR3 is CASSPTSFDLLNTEAFF. In DNA form, the CDR3 reads TGTGCCAGCAGCCCTACGAGCTTTGATCTACTTAACACTGAAGCTTTCTTT.

The V gene is TRBV15, the J gene TRBJ1-5; perhaps TRBD1 as D (5 bases). Per the germline V gene, CDR1 is LNHNV and CDR2 is YYDKDF (reference sequence). This CDR3 is 15 amino acids long. Trimming took 0 bases from V and 2 from J, leaving 8 bases between them. CDR3 DNA sequence: TGTGCCACCAGCAGAGAGATGGGGGGCAATCAGCCCCAGCATTTT. Translated, it gives CATSREMGGNQPQHF.

This clone has just a few counts. The chain uses TRBV7-6 and TRBJ1-5; D not certain. Germline-derived CDR1 and CDR2 are SGHVS and FNYEAQ. Between the trimmed V and J ends, which lost 0 bases and 4 bases, there was a span of 7 bases. The CDR3 is 14 residues long. The CDR3 spells CASSLAAGNQPQHF. In nucleotides, the CDR3 is TGTGCCAGCAGCTTAGCAGCGGGGAATCAGCCCCAGCATTTT.

By sample fraction, this clone is large (0.1 to 1%). J is TRBJ2-4 and V is TRBV4-2; D is tentatively TRBD1 or TRBD2 (5 bases each). The germline V gene encodes CDR1 LGHNA and CDR2 YNFKEQ. The CDR3 has 12 residues. The ends were cut back, 3 bases at V and 6 bases at J, with 6 bases in the middle. The CDR3 is CASSHGGNIQYF. CDR3 nucleotides: TGTGCCAGCAGCCATGGGGGAAACATTCAGTACTTC.

This rearrangement joins TRBV6-6 to TRBJ2-2; perhaps TRBD1 as D (5 bases). The CDR3 contains 13 residues. The V end lost 7 bases, the J end lost 7 bases, and 13 bases lay between the germline ends. Germline V gene data show CDR1 as MNHNY and CDR2 as SVGAGI (reference sequence). DNA of the CDR3: TGTGCCAGCACCCCGACAGAGAACGGGGAGCTGTTTTTT. The encoded protein is CASTPTENGELFF.

The rearrangement links TRBV7-9 to TRBJ2-3, with 8 nucleotides matching TRBD1. The V gene's germline CDR1 is SEHNR and CDR2 FQNEAQ (reference sequence). Unmatched junction bases numbered 11, after V lost 5 bases and J lost 1 base. CDR3 size: 17 residues. Here the CDR3 reads CASSRASGQGGTDTQYF. The CDR3 DNA is TGTGCCAGCAGCCGAGCATCCGGACAGGGCGGCACAGATACGCAGTATTTT.

This clone was recorded only once. This sequence joins TRBV28 and TRBJ2-7; no clear D. Trimming took off 2 bases at V and 3 bases at J, with 11 bases between the two ends. CDR1 is MDHEN and CDR2 is SYDVKM in the germline V gene. CDR3 size: 14 residues. CDR3 in amino acids: CASSLRLPGYEQYF. DNA for the CDR3: TGTGCCAGCAGTTTAAGGTTGCCGGGCTACGAGCAGTACTTC. Using reference TRBV28 and TRBJ2-7 for the parts outside the CDR3, the full variable domain is DVKVTQSSRYLVKRTGEKVFLECVQDMDHENMFWYRQDPGLGLRLIYFSYDVKMKEKGDIPEGYSVSREKKERFSLILESASTNQTSMYLCASSLRLPGYEQYFGPGTRLTVT.

V is TRBV19 and J is TRBJ2-7; weak D call: TRBD1 (6 bases). Trimming took off 5 bases at V and 3 bases at J, with 23 bases between the two ends. The CDR3 consists of 17 residues. Germline loops: CDR1 LNHDA, CDR2 SQIVND (reference sequence). CDR3 in DNA: TGTGCCAGTAGTGTCACCTCCGGGACACGGAATTTCTACGAGCAGTACTTC. Residues: CASSVTSGTRNFYEQYF. Supplemented by reference TRBV19 and TRBJ2-7, the full variable domain reads DGGITQSPKYLFRKEGQNVTLSCEQNLNHDAMYWYRQDPGQGLRLIYYSQIVNDFQKGDIAEGYSVSREKKESFPLTVTSAQKNPTAFYLCASSVTSGTRNFYEQYFGPGTRLTVT.